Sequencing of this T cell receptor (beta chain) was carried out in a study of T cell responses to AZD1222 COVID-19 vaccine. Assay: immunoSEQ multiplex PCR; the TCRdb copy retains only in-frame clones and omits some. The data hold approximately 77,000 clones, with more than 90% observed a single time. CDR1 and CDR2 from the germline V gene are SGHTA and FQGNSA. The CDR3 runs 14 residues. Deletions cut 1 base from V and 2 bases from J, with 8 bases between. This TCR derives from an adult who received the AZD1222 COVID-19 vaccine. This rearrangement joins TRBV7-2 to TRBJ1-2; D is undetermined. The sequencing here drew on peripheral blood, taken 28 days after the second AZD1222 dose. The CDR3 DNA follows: TGTGCCAGCAGCTTAGGGGCAGCCAACTATGGCTACACCTTC. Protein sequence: CASSLGAANYGYTF.